This T cell receptor (beta chain) was documented in a study of shared clonotypes between healthy human individuals. Execution of the assay was at deep level. Some clones are missing from TCRdb's copy, which holds only in-frame ones; the method was immunoSEQ multiplex PCR. The sample has under 850,000 clones; almost 95% are singletons. Trimming took 4 bases from V and 4 from J, leaving 20 bases between them. The germline gives CDR1 LGHNA, CDR2 YSLEER. This CDR3 region has 16 residues. CD45RO-negative, CCR7-positively selected cells formed the naive CD8 fraction, excluding terminally differentiated effector memory CD45RA+ cells.

This clonotype was obtained from a man in his thirties or forties in good health. The J gene is TRBJ2-7, the V gene TRBV4-3, with D maybe TRBD1 (7 bases). Sequenced: naive CD8+ T cells sorted from blood. The CDR3 reads CASSLSLEGAGYEQYF. DNA for the CDR3: TGCGCCAGCAGCCTCTCTTTAGAGGGGGCGGGGTACGAGCAGTACTTC.